This TCR beta chain was found in a study of CD8+CD57+ T cells in acquired aplastic anemia. At the level of the study: Yields of DNA that came from sorted CD4+ and CD8+ cells averaged roughly 3 ug.

This clonotype was counted only a few times. CD8+CD57+ cell expansion had been shown by flow cytometry in patients chosen for sequencing. Acquired aplastic anemia of severe grade affected all patients. This CDR3 comprises 11 residues. The V gene's germline CDR1 is LNHDA and CDR2 SQIVND (reference sequence). Between the trimmed V and J ends, which lost 8 bases and 6 bases, there was a span of 11 bases. CDR3 and TCR beta VDJ profiling relied on a genomic DNA template. TCRdb redid the calling of the reads with MiXCR, one entry per CDR3 protein. The sample has 120,000 or so distinct CDR3 sequences, about two fifths seen once.

Sequencing was done on a sample of sorted CD4+, CD8+, or CD8+CD57+ T cells (not recorded which) from PBMCs. This clonotype originated in a human donor with aplastic anemia. This sequence joins TRBV19 and TRBJ2-7; D may be TRBD2 (5 bases). CDR3 sequence (DNA): TGTGCCAGTCGCGGACTGTCCGAGCAGTACTTC. Translated: CASRGLSEQYF.